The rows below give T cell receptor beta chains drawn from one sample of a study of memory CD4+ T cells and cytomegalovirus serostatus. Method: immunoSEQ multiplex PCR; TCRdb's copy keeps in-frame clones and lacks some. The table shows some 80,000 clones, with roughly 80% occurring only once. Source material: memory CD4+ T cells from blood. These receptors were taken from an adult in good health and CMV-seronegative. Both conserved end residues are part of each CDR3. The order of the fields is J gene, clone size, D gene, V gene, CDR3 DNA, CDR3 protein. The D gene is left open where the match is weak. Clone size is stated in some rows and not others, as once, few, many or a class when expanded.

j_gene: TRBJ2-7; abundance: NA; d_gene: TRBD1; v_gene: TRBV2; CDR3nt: TGTGCCGGGAACCGACCGGACAGGAGGTACGAGCAGTACTTC; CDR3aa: CAGNRPDRRYEQYF
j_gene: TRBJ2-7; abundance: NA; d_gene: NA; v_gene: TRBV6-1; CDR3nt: TGTGCCAGCAGTCTAGAGGGGGGTCGCTACGAGCAGTACTTC; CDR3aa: CASSLEGGRYEQYF
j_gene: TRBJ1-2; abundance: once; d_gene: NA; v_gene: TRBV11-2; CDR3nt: TGTGCCAGCAGCTTAGCAGGGTTAGGCTATGGCTACACCTTC; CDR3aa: CASSLAGLGYGYTF
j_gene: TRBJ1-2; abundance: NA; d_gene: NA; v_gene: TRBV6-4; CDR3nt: TGTGCCAGCAGCCCCACTCGACAGAACTATGGCTACACCTTC; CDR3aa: CASSPTRQNYGYTF
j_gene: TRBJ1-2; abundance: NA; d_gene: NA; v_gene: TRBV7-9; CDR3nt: TGTGCCAGCAGCCCTCGGTGGACTGTGGCAGGTGGCTACACCTTC; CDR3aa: CASSPRWTVAGGYTF
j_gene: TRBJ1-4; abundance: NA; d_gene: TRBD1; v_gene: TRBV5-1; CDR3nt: TGCGCCAGCAGCCCCGGGACAGGGGGTTCTAATGAAAAACTGTTTTTT; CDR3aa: CASSPGTGGSNEKLFF
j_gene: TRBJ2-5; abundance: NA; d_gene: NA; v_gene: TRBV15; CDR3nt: TGTGCCACCAGCAGGGACTTGGAGGAGACCCAGTACTTC; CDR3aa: CATSRDLEETQYF
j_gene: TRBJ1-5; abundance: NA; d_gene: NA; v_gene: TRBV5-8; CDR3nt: TGTGCCAGCAGCTTGGGAGTTCAGCCCCAGCATTTT; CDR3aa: CASSLGVQPQHF
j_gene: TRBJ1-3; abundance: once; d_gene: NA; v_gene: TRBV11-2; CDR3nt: TGTGCCAGCACCCCCAGTCGGGCCCGCTCTGGAAACACCATATATTTT; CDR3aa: CASTPSRARSGNTIYF
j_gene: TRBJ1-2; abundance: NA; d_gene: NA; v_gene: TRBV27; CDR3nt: TGTGCCAGCAGTTTCGAATTACAGGGAGGCTACACCTTC; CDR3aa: CASSFELQGGYTF
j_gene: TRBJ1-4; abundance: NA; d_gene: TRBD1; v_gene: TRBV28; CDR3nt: TGTGTGACAGGGAGTGGTGAAAAACTGTTTTTT; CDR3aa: CVTGSGEKLFF
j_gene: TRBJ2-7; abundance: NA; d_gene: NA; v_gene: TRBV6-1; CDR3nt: TGTGCCAGCAGCAGGACAGAGGCCTCCTACGAGCAGTACTTC; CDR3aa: CASSRTEASYEQYF
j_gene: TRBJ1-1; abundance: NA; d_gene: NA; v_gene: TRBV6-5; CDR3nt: TGTGCCAGCACCAGATCGGGGGAGAACACTGAAGCTTTCTTT; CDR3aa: CASTRSGENTEAFF
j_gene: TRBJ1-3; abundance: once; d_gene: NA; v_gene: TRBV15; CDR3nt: TGTGCCACCCGGGGGGCCGGGACTGGAAACACCATATATTTT; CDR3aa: CATRGAGTGNTIYF
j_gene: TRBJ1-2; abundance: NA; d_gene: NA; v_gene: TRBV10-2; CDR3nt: TGCGCCAGCGGGGCGCAGCCTCGGTGGGGCTACACCTTC; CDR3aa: CASGAQPRWGYTF
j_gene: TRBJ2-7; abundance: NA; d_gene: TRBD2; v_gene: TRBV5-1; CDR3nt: TGCGCCAGCAGCCAGAGCGGGGGGGGCTACGAGCAGTACTTC; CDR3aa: CASSQSGGGYEQYF
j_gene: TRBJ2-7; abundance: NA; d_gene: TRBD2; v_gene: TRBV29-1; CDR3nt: TGCAGCGTGATGACTAGCAGGGACGAGCAGTACTTC; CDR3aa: CSVMTSRDEQYF
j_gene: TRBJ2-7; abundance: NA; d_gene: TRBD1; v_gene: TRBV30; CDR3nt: TGTGCCTGGAGTACGGGACAGGGCCACTACGAGCAGTACTTC; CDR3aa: CAWSTGQGHYEQYF